Listed below are T cell receptor beta chains from one sample, sequenced in a study of human T cells and chemical hapten exposure. A single record per CDR3 protein comes from TCRdb applying MiXCR to the RACE reads. The sample records more than 75,000 distinct CDR3 sequences, roughly 9.1% being singletons. The source was whole blood, collected in connection with sensitization to the hapten diphenylcyclopropenone (DPC). These receptors were collected from a woman aged 40 to 50 with alopecia areata. Some clones in this sample may be carry-over from other donors' samples. The CDR3 runs from the conserved cysteine through the conserved F or W. D genes are given only for firm matches. Size values are once, few and many counts, or a class for expanded clones, and some rows have none.

clone_size: NA
v_call: TRBV27
j_call: TRBJ1-5
d_call: NA
cdr3_nt: TGTGCCAGCAGTCTACAGGGTCGCAATCAGCCCCAGCATTTT
cdr3_aa: CASSLQGRNQPQHF

clone_size: NA
v_call: TRBV3-1
j_call: TRBJ2-1
d_call: TRBD2
cdr3_nt: TGTGCCAGCAGCCCCGAGGTAAGCGGGGGCACATACAATGAGCAGTTCTTC
cdr3_aa: CASSPEVSGGTYNEQFF

clone_size: many
v_call: TRBV10-3
j_call: TRBJ1-5
d_call: NA
cdr3_nt: TGTGCCATCAGTGAGAGTCCGGGCGGCAATCAGCCCCAGCATTTT
cdr3_aa: CAISESPGGNQPQHF

clone_size: many
v_call: TRBV7-2
j_call: TRBJ2-7
d_call: NA
cdr3_nt: TGTGCCAGCAGCTTCCCAGACTCCTACGAGCAGTACTTC
cdr3_aa: CASSFPDSYEQYF

clone_size: many
v_call: TRBV10-2
j_call: TRBJ1-1
d_call: NA
cdr3_nt: TGCGCCACCAGACAGTCCCTGGGCACTGAAGCTTTCTTT
cdr3_aa: CATRQSLGTEAFF

clone_size: many
v_call: TRBV7-9
j_call: TRBJ2-7
d_call: TRBD1
cdr3_nt: TGTGCCAGCAGCTCAACCGGGACAGGAAGGCCCTCCTACGAGCAGTACTTC
cdr3_aa: CASSSTGTGRPSYEQYF

clone_size: NA
v_call: TRBV6-1
j_call: TRBJ2-5
d_call: NA
cdr3_nt: TGTGCCAGCAGTGAAGTCGGGCACAGCCCGGTGGCCCAGTACTTC
cdr3_aa: CASSEVGHSPVAQYF

clone_size: NA
v_call: TRBV27
j_call: TRBJ2-5
d_call: NA
cdr3_nt: TGTGCCAGCCTGAAACGGGGTTCAGAGACCCAGTACTTC
cdr3_aa: CASLKRGSETQYF

clone_size: few
v_call: TRBV2
j_call: TRBJ1-6
d_call: NA
cdr3_nt: TGTGCCAGCAGTGTTGAGGATTTTAATTCACCCCTCCACTTT
cdr3_aa: CASSVEDFNSPLHF

clone_size: few
v_call: TRBV28
j_call: TRBJ2-3
d_call: TRBD1
cdr3_nt: TGTGCCAGCCCCCCCCGGGACAGGCCTTCAGATACGCAGTATTTT
cdr3_aa: CASPPRDRPSDTQYF

clone_size: few
v_call: TRBV29-1
j_call: TRBJ2-3
d_call: NA
cdr3_nt: TGCAGCGTGACCCGGGTGCAAGCAGATACGCAGTATTTT
cdr3_aa: CSVTRVQADTQYF

clone_size: few
v_call: TRBV12-3/TRBV12-4
j_call: TRBJ2-2
d_call: NA
cdr3_nt: TGTGCCAGCGGCCCGGTCAACACCGGGGAGCTGTTTTTT
cdr3_aa: CASGPVNTGELFF

clone_size: once
v_call: TRBV19
j_call: TRBJ1-1
d_call: NA
cdr3_nt: TGTGCCAGTAGTATGCTGGGCACTGAAGCTTTCTTT
cdr3_aa: CASSMLGTEAFF

clone_size: many
v_call: TRBV4-3
j_call: TRBJ2-3
d_call: TRBD2
cdr3_nt: TGCGCCAGCAGCCAAAGGTGGGGACGGGGGGGCGATGTAAATACGCAGTATTTT
cdr3_aa: CASSQRWGRGGDVNTQYF

clone_size: NA
v_call: TRBV29-1
j_call: TRBJ2-3
d_call: TRBD1
cdr3_nt: TGCAGCGTTGTCACCGGGACAGGGAGATCATATACGCAGTATTTT
cdr3_aa: CSVVTGTGRSYTQYF

clone_size: many
v_call: TRBV6-2/TRBV6-3
j_call: TRBJ2-3
d_call: NA
cdr3_nt: TGTGCCAGCAGTTACGGACGACTCCTCCTCACAGATACGCAGTATTTT
cdr3_aa: CASSYGRLLLTDTQYF

clone_size: few
v_call: TRBV11-2
j_call: TRBJ2-1
d_call: NA
cdr3_nt: TGTGCCAGTGGGAGAGGGCACAATGAGCAGTTCTTC
cdr3_aa: CASGRGHNEQFF

clone_size: many
v_call: TRBV14
j_call: TRBJ2-7
d_call: TRBD1
cdr3_nt: TGTGCCAGCAGCCCAAAACCGGGACAGGGCGAGTACGAGCAGTACTTC
cdr3_aa: CASSPKPGQGEYEQYF

clone_size: many
v_call: TRBV28
j_call: TRBJ1-5
d_call: NA
cdr3_nt: TGTGCCAGCAGTTTATCTTCAGGGGCAAGGGTTCAGCCCCAGCATTTT
cdr3_aa: CASSLSSGARVQPQHF

clone_size: NA
v_call: TRBV6-6
j_call: TRBJ1-6
d_call: TRBD1
cdr3_nt: TGTGCCGTCAGGGGGGGTCCGTATAATTCACCCCTCCACTTT
cdr3_aa: CAVRGGPYNSPLHF

clone_size: NA
v_call: TRBV6-2/TRBV6-3
j_call: TRBJ1-2
d_call: NA
cdr3_nt: TGTGCCAGCAGTGACCAGGGCCACTATGGCTACACCTTC
cdr3_aa: CASSDQGHYGYTF

clone_size: few
v_call: TRBV20-1
j_call: TRBJ1-3
d_call: NA
cdr3_nt: TGCAGTGCTAGAGATTGGGGCCAGGGCGCCGGAAACACCATATATTTT
cdr3_aa: CSARDWGQGAGNTIYF

clone_size: many
v_call: TRBV3-1
j_call: TRBJ1-2
d_call: NA
cdr3_nt: TGTGCCAGCAGCGAGACAGCTAACTATGGCTACACCTTC
cdr3_aa: CASSETANYGYTF

clone_size: many
v_call: TRBV12-3/TRBV12-4
j_call: TRBJ1-4
d_call: NA
cdr3_nt: TGTGCCAGCAGGCTCTCTGGAGGGAATGAAAAACTGTTTTTT
cdr3_aa: CASRLSGGNEKLFF

clone_size: few
v_call: TRBV6-5
j_call: TRBJ2-2
d_call: TRBD1
cdr3_nt: TGTGCCAGCAGACAGGGGGTGGAGAACACCGGGGAGCTGTTTTTT
cdr3_aa: CASRQGVENTGELFF

clone_size: NA
v_call: TRBV4-1
j_call: TRBJ1-6
d_call: NA
cdr3_nt: TGCGCCAGCAGCCAAGATCGCAGGGGTCTACTGACCTCCTATAATTCACCCCTCCACTTT
cdr3_aa: CASSQDRRGLLTSYNSPLHF

clone_size: many
v_call: TRBV3-1
j_call: TRBJ2-5
d_call: NA
cdr3_nt: TGTGCCAGCAGCCAAGGGGCCCAAGAGACCCAGTACTTC
cdr3_aa: CASSQGAQETQYF

clone_size: NA
v_call: TRBV9
j_call: TRBJ2-7
d_call: NA
cdr3_nt: TGTGCCAGCAGCCCCTACGAGGGCAACTACGAGCAGTACTTC
cdr3_aa: CASSPYEGNYEQYF